A selection of T cell receptor beta chains follows, all from one sample in a study of blood T cell repertoires in COVID-19. Measured with immunoSEQ multiplex PCR; TCRdb has only the in-frame clones, and not every one. The table lists about 180,000 clones, roughly nine tenths of them singletons. Source material: peripheral blood. These receptors all come from a man between 65 and 85 years old with active or convalescent COVID-19. Each CDR3 is given with its conserved first and last residue. The order of the fields is J gene, V gene, D gene, clone size, CDR3 DNA, CDR3 protein. A D gene is named only where the DNA matches it firmly. Clone size appears in some rows only: once, few, many, or a class for an expanded clone.

>TRBJ1-2|TRBV18|TRBD1|once
TGTGCCAGCTCACCTGGCAGGGGGCCCTATGGCTACACCTTC
CASSPGRGPYGYTF
>TRBJ2-7|TRBV28|.|many
TGTGCCAGCAGGGACTGGGAATCCTCCTACGAGCAGTACTTC
CASRDWESSYEQYF
>TRBJ2-3|TRBV7-8|TRBD1|.
TGTGCCAGCAGTTATGACAGGGGGCTTTTAGATACGCAGTATTTT
CASSYDRGLLDTQYF
>TRBJ2-2|TRBV19|TRBD2|.
TGTGCCAGTAGCCCCCGCGGGGGGCTAGGCGGGGAGCTGTTTTTT
CASSPRGGLGGELFF
>TRBJ1-5|TRBV30|TRBD1|once
TGTGCCTGGAGAAGACAGGGCTATGATCAGCCCCAGCATTTT
CAWRRQGYDQPQHF
>TRBJ1-5|TRBV5-5|.|.
TGTGCCAGCAGCCCCCGTGGACAGAGATCGAATAGCAATCAGCCCCAGCATTTT
CASSPRGQRSNSNQPQHF
>TRBJ2-1|TRBV3-1/TRBV3-2|.|.
TGTGCCAGCAGCCAATTACTGCTCTACAATGAGCAGTTCTTC
CASSQLLLYNEQFF
>TRBJ1-2|TRBV24-1|TRBD1|.
TGTGCCACCAGTGAAAACGACAGGGTCGGCGGCTACACCTTC
CATSENDRVGGYTF
>TRBJ2-3|TRBV6-2/TRBV6-3|.|few
TGTGCCAGCAGTTACGACAGAACAGATACGCAGTATTTT
CASSYDRTDTQYF
>TRBJ2-5|TRBV2|TRBD2|once
TGTGCCAGCAGTACCGGGACTAGTAAGGAGACCCAGTACTTC
CASSTGTSKETQYF
>TRBJ2-2|TRBV10-3|TRBD1|once
TGTGCCATCAACCCCGGGACAGGGAAGGGCGGGGAGCTGTTTTTT
CAINPGTGKGGELFF
>TRBJ2-5|TRBV7-2|TRBD1|.
TGTGCCAGCAGCACTCGGACAGGGGACTTCGAGACCCAGTACTTC
CASSTRTGDFETQYF
>TRBJ2-1|TRBV7-2|.|.
TGTGCCAGCAGCCCCCTCGGGGGACAGTACAATGAGCAGTTCTTC
CASSPLGGQYNEQFF
>TRBJ1-4|TRBV24-1|.|.
TGTGCTACCAGTGACCATGCTTCAGGCAAAGCTGAAAAACTGTTTTTT
CATSDHASGKAEKLFF
>TRBJ2-3|TRBV29-1|.|.
TGCAGCGTTGATGCGCCGTACACAGATACGCAGTATTTT
CSVDAPYTDTQYF
>TRBJ2-7|TRBV28|TRBD2|few
TGTGCCAGCAGTCCCTGGTTAGCGGGAGACGTATCTTTTGACGAGCAGTACTTC
CASSPWLAGDVSFDEQYF
>TRBJ1-1|TRBV19|TRBD1|.
TGTGCCAGTAGTAGACAGGGGTACACTGAAGCTTTCTTT
CASSRQGYTEAFF
>TRBJ1-2|TRBV5-1|.|.
TGCGCCAGCTCCCGCTCGGCAGGGTTAGTGAACTATGGCTACACCTTC
CASSRSAGLVNYGYTF
>TRBJ2-2|TRBV5-1|TRBD1|.
TGCGCCAGCAGCTCAGGGGGCCGGGTAGACACCGGGGAGCTGTTTTTT
CASSSGGRVDTGELFF
>TRBJ2-7|TRBV6-2/TRBV6-3|.|.
TGTGCCAGCAGTTACTTGAGGGACGAGCAGTACTTC
CASSYLRDEQYF
>TRBJ1-5|TRBV6-5|TRBD1|once
TGTGCCACTTCTATCCGGGACAGGGGCAATCAGCCCCAGCATTTT
CATSIRDRGNQPQHF
>TRBJ1-1|TRBV11-3|.|.
TGTGCCAGCAGCTTAACTTGGAGCACTGAAGCTTTCTTT
CASSLTWSTEAFF
>TRBJ2-7|TRBV29-1|TRBD1|once
TGCAGCGTGGTGGGACAGGGGCCCTCCTACGAGCAGTACTTC
CSVVGQGPSYEQYF
>TRBJ1-3|TRBV6-6|.|.
TGTGCCAGCACCCAACGGAGCTCTGGAAACACCATATATTTT
CASTQRSSGNTIYF
>TRBJ2-3|TRBV6-5|.|.
TGTGCCAGCAGTCGAGGGGATACGCAGTATTTT
CASSRGDTQYF
>TRBJ1-2|TRBV28|.|.
TGTGCCAGCAGTTTTAGGGTTTGGGGAGACGGCGGCTACACCTTC
CASSFRVWGDGGYTF
>TRBJ2-7|TRBV3-1/TRBV3-2|.|.
TGTGCCAGCAGCCAAGATCGACAGCGCTACGAGCAGTACTTC
CASSQDRQRYEQYF
>TRBJ1-4|TRBV19|.|.
TGTGCCAGTAGTCACCAGGCAACTAATGAAAAACTGTTTTTT
CASSHQATNEKLFF
>TRBJ1-2|TRBV28|TRBD1|.
TGTGCCAGCAGTTTAGGGACAGTCATCCCCCGCTACACCTTC
CASSLGTVIPRYTF
>TRBJ2-5|TRBV15|TRBD1|.
TGTGCCACCAGCAGCAACAGGGGTTCGGAGACCCAGTACTTC
CATSSNRGSETQYF
>TRBJ2-3|TRBV5-1|TRBD1|.
TGCGCCAGCAGCTTGGCCGGGACAGGGGGAGATACGCAGTATTTT
CASSLAGTGGDTQYF
>TRBJ2-3|TRBV15|.|.
TGTGCCACCAGCAGAGATTTGGCGGTAGCGATGAGCACAGATACGCAGTATTTT
CATSRDLAVAMSTDTQYF
>TRBJ1-1|TRBV7-9|.|.
TGTGCCAGCAGTTTCCGACATGGGAACACTGAAGCTTTCTTT
CASSFRHGNTEAFF
>TRBJ2-1|TRBV24-1|TRBD1|.
TGTGCCACCAGTGACCCCGGGACAGGCAATGAGCAGTTCTTC
CATSDPGTGNEQFF
>TRBJ2-2|TRBV27|.|.
TGTGCCAGCAGTTTACGGCAGACTGACACCGGGGAGCTGTTTTTT
CASSLRQTDTGELFF
>TRBJ2-2|TRBV29-1|.|.
TGCAGCGCTCTTTGGGCAGGCGACGGGGAGCTGTTTTTT
CSALWAGDGELFF
>TRBJ2-5|TRBV7-9|TRBD2|.
TGTGCCAGCAGCCTAAGGGGGACTAGCGGGTGGGAGACCCAGTACTTC
CASSLRGTSGWETQYF
>TRBJ1-1|TRBV24-1|.|few
TGTGCCACCAGGACGGGGACTGAAGCTTTCTTT
CATRTGTEAFF
>TRBJ2-2|TRBV6-4|TRBD2|once
TGTGCCAGCAGTAGGGAGGGAGGAAGCACCGGGGAGCTGTTTTTT
CASSREGGSTGELFF
>TRBJ1-5|TRBV30|.|.
TGTGCCTGGAGTGTATCCGGGGAGCAGCCCCAGCATTTT
CAWSVSGEQPQHF
>TRBJ1-1|TRBV28|TRBD1|.
TGTGCCAGCAGCTTGGGACAGGGGGATATTGAAGCTTTCTTT
CASSLGQGDIEAFF
>TRBJ2-5|TRBV28|TRBD2|.
TGTGCCAGCGGGACTAGCGGGAGGGAGACCCAGTACTTC
CASGTSGRETQYF
>TRBJ1-4|TRBV12-5|TRBD1|.
TGTGCTAGTGGTTTTACAGGGGGAACTAATGAAAAACTGTTTTTT
CASGFTGGTNEKLFF
>TRBJ1-6|TRBV4-1|TRBD1|few
TGCGCCAGCAGCCAAGGGGACAGGGCGAATTCACCCCTCCACTTT
CASSQGDRANSPLHF
>TRBJ2-2|TRBV18|TRBD1|.
TGTGCCAGCTCACCCCATCAGTTCGGGGGACAGGGGAACACCGGGGAGCTGTTTTTT
CASSPHQFGGQGNTGELFF
>TRBJ2-1|TRBV19|TRBD1|once
TGTGCCAGTAGTATGGGACAGGGGGTATTTGAGCAGTTCTTC
CASSMGQGVFEQFF
>TRBJ1-1|TRBV10-3|.|.
TGTGCCATCAGTCCACGCGGCGGGGGCAGTAGGTCTGAAGCTTTCTTT
CAISPRGGGSRSEAFF
>TRBJ2-7|TRBV2|TRBD1|.
TGTGCCAGCAAAGATGTGAACACAGGGGTTGCTTACGAGCAGTACTTC
CASKDVNTGVAYEQYF
>TRBJ2-3|TRBV11-2|.|.
TGTGCCAGCAGCTTAGAGCTCGACAGGTCAGATACGCAGTATTTT
CASSLELDRSDTQYF
>TRBJ1-5|TRBV4-3|.|once
TGCGCCAGCAGCCGGGTACCGGGGAACAATCAGCCCCAGCATTTT
CASSRVPGNNQPQHF